In its sample, the clone carrying this T cell receptor beta chain was seen a few times. These data come from a study of T-cell reconstitution after alpha-beta-depleted transplantation in children. The germline CDR1 and CDR2 sequences are SGHRS and YFSETQ. The CDR3 totals 15 residues. Losses at the gene ends were 0 bases for V and 6 bases for J; bases not matched to a gene: 5. Unique molecular identifiers featured in how the TCRbeta library was prepared. MiXCR was run by TCRdb on the PCR reads, yielding one entry per CDR3 protein. The table has around 100,000 distinct CDR3 sequences, about 9.4% seen once.

This TCR was recovered from a boy aged 2-9 years with acute lymphoblastic leukemia, due to receive a stem cell transplant. Sequencing was performed on PBMCs, taken before TCRalphabeta/CD19-depleted stem cell transplant. This rearrangement joins TRBV5-1 to TRBJ2-7; 11 positions agree with TRBD1. CDR3 in amino acids: CASSLDGTGGREQYF. DNA for the CDR3: TGCGCCAGCAGCTTGGACGGGACAGGGGGGCGCGAGCAGTACTTC.